The 3 T cell receptor beta chains below all came from one sample that was sequenced in a study of blood T cell repertoires in COVID-19. The assay was immunoSEQ multiplex PCR, and TCRdb's table has in-frame clones only and misses some. The repertoire holds about 270,000 clones, approximately 89% seen once, with roughly 8% in the top ten. Source material: peripheral blood. These receptors all come from a man in his forties with active or convalescent COVID-19.

This chain connects TRBV7-3 to TRBJ1-1, with no clear D. The CDR3 runs 13 residues. CDR1 is SGHTA and CDR2 is FQGTGA in the germline V gene. V was trimmed by 0 bases and J by 10 bases, leaving 12 bases between them. The CDR3 sequence: CASSLTGGLGAFF. DNA of the CDR3: TGTGCCAGCAGCTTAACTGGTGGGCTCGGAGCTTTCTTT.

V and J are TRBV2 and TRBJ1-1; 10 nucleotides line up with TRBD1. Trimming removed 4 bases from V and 13 bases from J; junction bases left unmatched: 18. The germline CDR1 and CDR2 sequences are SNHLY and FYNNEI. CDR3 length: 16 amino acids. This CDR3 is CASSVDPGQGPDFIFF. CDR3 in DNA: TGTGCCAGCAGTGTCGATCCGGGACAGGGGCCCGACTTTATTTTCTTT.

This chain uses TRBV6-1 with TRBJ2-1, with TRBD2 matching 8 bases. The CDR3 contains 18 residues. Germline V gene sequence: CDR1 MNHNS, CDR2 SASEGT. The V gene end was trimmed by 2 bases and the J gene end by 4 bases; junction bases not matched to a gene: 13. CDR3 bases: TGTGCCAGCAGTGAAACCTACTTAGCGGGAATAGGTTACAATGAGCAGTTCTTC. Residues: CASSETYLAGIGYNEQFF.